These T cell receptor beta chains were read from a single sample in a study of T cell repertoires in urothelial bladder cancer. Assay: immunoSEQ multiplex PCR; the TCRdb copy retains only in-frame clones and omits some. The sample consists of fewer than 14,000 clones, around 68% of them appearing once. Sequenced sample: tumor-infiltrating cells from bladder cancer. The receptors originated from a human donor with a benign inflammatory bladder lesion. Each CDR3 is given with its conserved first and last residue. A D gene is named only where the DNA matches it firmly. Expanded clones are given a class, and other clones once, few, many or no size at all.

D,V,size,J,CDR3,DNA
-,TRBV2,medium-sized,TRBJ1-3,CASSGQLISGNTIYF,TGTGCCAGCAGTGGTCAGCTCATCTCTGGAAACACCATATATTTT
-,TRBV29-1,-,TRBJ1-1,CSVYRANTEAFF,TGCAGCGTCTACCGGGCGAACACTGAAGCTTTCTTT
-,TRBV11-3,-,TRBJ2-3,CASSFLPGPDTQYF,TGTGCCAGCAGCTTCCTCCCCGGGCCAGATACGCAGTATTTT
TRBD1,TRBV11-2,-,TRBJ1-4,CASSSGQGSNEKLFF,TGTGCCAGCAGCTCGGGACAGGGGTCTAATGAAAAACTGTTTTTT
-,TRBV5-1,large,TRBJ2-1,CASSMVDEQFF,TGCGCCAGCAGCATGGTAGATGAGCAGTTCTTC
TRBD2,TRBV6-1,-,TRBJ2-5,CASSEFPIGSGEQETQYF,TGTGCCAGCAGTGAGTTCCCTATTGGTAGCGGGGAACAAGAGACCCAGTACTTC
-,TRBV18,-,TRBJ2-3,CASSPSTDTQYF,TGTGCCAGCTCGCCGAGCACAGATACGCAGTATTTT
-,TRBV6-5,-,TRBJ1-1,CASKWNSATEAFF,TGTGCCAGCAAATGGAACTCAGCGACTGAAGCTTTCTTT
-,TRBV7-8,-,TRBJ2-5,CASSLALGRGGGETQYF,TGTGCCAGCAGCTTAGCGCTGGGCAGGGGGGGCGGAGAGACCCAGTACTTC
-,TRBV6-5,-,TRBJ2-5,CASWGRVGETQYF,TGTGCCAGCTGGGGGCGCGTTGGAGAGACCCAGTACTTC
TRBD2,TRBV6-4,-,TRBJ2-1,CASSDRECMLLAGAGNEQFF,TGTGCCAGCAGCGACCGGGAGTGTATGCTACTAGCGGGGGCCGGGAATGAGCAGTTCTTC
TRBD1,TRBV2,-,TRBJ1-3,CASREQGTGNTIYF,TGTGCCAGCAGGGAACAGGGGACTGGAAACACCATATATTTT
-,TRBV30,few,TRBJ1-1,CAWNSNTEAFF,TGTGCCTGGAATTCGAACACTGAAGCTTTCTTT
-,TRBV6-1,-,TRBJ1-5,CASSPLDGLDQPQHF,TGTGCCAGCAGTCCCTTGGACGGGTTAGATCAGCCCCAGCATTTT
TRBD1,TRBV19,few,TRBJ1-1,CASSMGQGFGTEAFF,TGTGCCAGTAGTATGGGACAGGGGTTTGGCACTGAAGCTTTCTTT
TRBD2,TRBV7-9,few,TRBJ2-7,CASSSPLAGGPDYEQYF,TGTGCCAGCAGCTCCCCCCTAGCGGGGGGGCCAGACTACGAGCAGTACTTC
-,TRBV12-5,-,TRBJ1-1,CASGLEGMGTEAFF,TGTGCTAGTGGTTTGGAGGGGATGGGGACTGAAGCTTTCTTT
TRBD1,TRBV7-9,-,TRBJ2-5,CASSLRAGQGPSQETQYF,TGTGCCAGCAGCTTAAGGGCCGGACAGGGCCCATCCCAAGAGACCCAGTACTTC
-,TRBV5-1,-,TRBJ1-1,CASRNINTEAFF,TGCGCCAGCCGAAACATCAACACTGAAGCTTTCTTT
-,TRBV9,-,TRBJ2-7,CASSSPPPGDDYEQYF,TGTGCCAGCAGCTCCCCGCCGCCAGGGGACGATTACGAGCAGTACTTC
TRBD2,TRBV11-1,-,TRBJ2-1,CASSLSGTSGDTSYNEQFF,TGTGCCAGCAGCTTATCCGGGACTAGCGGCGACACCTCCTACAATGAGCAGTTCTTC
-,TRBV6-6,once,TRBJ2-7,CASIATTYEQYF,TGTGCCAGCATAGCCACGACCTACGAGCAGTACTTC
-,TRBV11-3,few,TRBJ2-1,CASSAAGDRLQFF,TGTGCCAGCAGCGCTGCGGGAGACAGGTTACAGTTCTTC
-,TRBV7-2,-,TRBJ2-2,CASSYRLTGELFF,TGTGCCAGCAGCTACAGACTAACCGGGGAGCTGTTTTTT
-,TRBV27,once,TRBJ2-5,CASSPQGGPETQYF,TGTGCCAGCAGTCCGCAGGGGGGGCCAGAGACCCAGTACTTC
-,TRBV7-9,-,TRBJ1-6,CASSLETGWRSPLHF,TGTGCCAGCAGCTTAGAAACAGGGTGGAGATCACCCCTCCACTTT
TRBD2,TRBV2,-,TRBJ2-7,CASSWTSGGPTTYEQYF,TGTGCCAGCAGTTGGACTAGCGGGGGCCCGACCACCTACGAGCAGTACTTC
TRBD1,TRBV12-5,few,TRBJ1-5,CASGLPPTGTGGIQPQHF,TGTGCTAGTGGTTTGCCCCCTACCGGGACAGGGGGCATACAGCCCCAGCATTTT
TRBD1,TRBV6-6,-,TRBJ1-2,CASSPQGESMGYTF,TGTGCCAGCAGTCCCCAGGGGGAGTCTATGGGCTACACCTTC
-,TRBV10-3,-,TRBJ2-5,CAISESTGAETQYF,TGTGCCATCAGTGAGTCGACGGGTGCAGAGACCCAGTACTTC
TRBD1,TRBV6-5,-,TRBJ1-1,CASSNGGQLNTEAFF,TGTGCCAGCAGTAATGGGGGACAGTTAAACACTGAAGCTTTCTTT
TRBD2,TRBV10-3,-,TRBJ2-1,CAISDKRGGSNEQFF,TGTGCCATCAGTGATAAGCGGGGGGGCAGCAATGAGCAGTTCTTC
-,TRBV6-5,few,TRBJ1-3,CASSLGRAGRGTIYF,TGTGCCAGCAGTTTAGGACGAGCAGGACGCGGCACCATATATTTT
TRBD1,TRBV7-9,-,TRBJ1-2,CASSDRGWGYTF,TGTGCCAGCAGTGACAGGGGATGGGGCTACACCTTC
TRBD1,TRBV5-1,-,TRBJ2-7,CASSPRGQMGSQYF,TGCGCCAGCAGCCCGAGGGGACAGATGGGATCTCAGTACTTC
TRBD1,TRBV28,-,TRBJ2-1,CASSPQGAYNEQFF,TGTGCCAGCAGTCCACAGGGGGCGTATAATGAGCAGTTCTTC
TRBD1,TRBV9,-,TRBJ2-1,CASSPGTGGLSSYNEQFF,TGTGCCAGCAGCCCCGGGACAGGGGGGCTAAGCTCCTACAATGAGCAGTTCTTC
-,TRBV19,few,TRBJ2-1,CASTHTPGLYIYEQFF,TGTGCCAGTACCCACACCCCCGGGTTATACATATATGAGCAGTTCTTC
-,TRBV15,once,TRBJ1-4,CATSREGERLFF,TGTGCCACCAGCAGAGAGGGGGAACGACTGTTTTTT
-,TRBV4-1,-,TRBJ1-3,CASSLDPGGSGNTIYF,TGCGCCAGCAGCCTCGACCCGGGAGGATCTGGAAACACCATATATTTT
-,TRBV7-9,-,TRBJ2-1,CASSLETNPQFF,TGTGCCAGCAGCTTAGAGACAAACCCGCAGTTCTTC
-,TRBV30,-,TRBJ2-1,CAWSTSSGPGVF,TGTGCCTGGAGTACCTCTTCGGGGCCAGGGGTCTTC
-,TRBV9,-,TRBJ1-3,CASSFLGGGNTIYF,TGTGCCAGCAGCTTTTTGGGTGGTGGAAACACCATATATTTT
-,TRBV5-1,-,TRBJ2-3,CASSLHSRVSVGDTQYF,TGCGCCAGCAGCTTGCATTCAAGGGTATCGGTTGGAGATACGCAGTATTTT
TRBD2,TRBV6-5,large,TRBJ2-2,CASSYSAGGRTGELFF,TGTGCCAGCAGTTACTCCGCGGGGGGGAGGACCGGGGAGCTGTTTTTT
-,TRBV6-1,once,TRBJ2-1,CASRQLEYNEQFF,TGTGCCAGCAGACAGCTAGAATACAATGAGCAGTTCTTC
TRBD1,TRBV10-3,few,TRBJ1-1,CAISEYPTGEGGEAFF,TGTGCCATCAGTGAGTACCCGACAGGGGAAGGGGGTGAAGCTTTCTTT
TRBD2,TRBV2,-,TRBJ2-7,CASSESGGAYEQYF,TGTGCCAGCAGTGAAAGCGGGGGGGCCTACGAGCAGTACTTC
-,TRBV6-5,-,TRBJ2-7,CASSYRLWPSSYEQYF,TGTGCCAGCAGTTACCGACTATGGCCGAGCTCCTACGAGCAGTACTTC
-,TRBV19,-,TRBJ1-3,CASREGHDSGNTIYF,TGTGCCAGTAGGGAGGGGCACGACTCTGGAAACACCATATATTTT
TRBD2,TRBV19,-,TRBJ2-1,CASDRGGTSTEQFF,TGTGCCAGTGACCGGGGGGGGACTAGCACTGAGCAGTTCTTC
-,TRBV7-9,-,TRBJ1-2,CASSPLNRERVYGYTF,TGTGCCAGCAGCCCCCTCAACAGGGAGAGGGTCTATGGCTACACCTTC
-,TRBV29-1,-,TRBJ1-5,CSAALGGGNQPQHF,TGCAGCGCAGCATTGGGGGGAGGTAATCAGCCCCAGCATTTT